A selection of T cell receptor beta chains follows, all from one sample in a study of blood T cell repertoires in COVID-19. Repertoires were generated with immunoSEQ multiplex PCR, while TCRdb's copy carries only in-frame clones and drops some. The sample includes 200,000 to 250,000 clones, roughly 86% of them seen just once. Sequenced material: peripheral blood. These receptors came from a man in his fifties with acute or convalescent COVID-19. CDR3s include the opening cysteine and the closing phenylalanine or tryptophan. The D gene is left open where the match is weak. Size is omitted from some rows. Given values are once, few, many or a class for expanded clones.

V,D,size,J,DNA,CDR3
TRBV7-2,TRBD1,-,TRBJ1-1,TGTGCCAGCAGCGGACCCGGGACAGGGGTGAACACTGAAGCTTTCTTT,CASSGPGTGVNTEAFF
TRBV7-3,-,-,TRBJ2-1,TGTGCCAGCAGCCGCTCGGGGGCCTACAATGAGCAGTTCTTC,CASSRSGAYNEQFF
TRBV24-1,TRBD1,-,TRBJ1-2,TGTGCCACCAGTGATTGGACAGGGGACTATGGCTACACCTTC,CATSDWTGDYGYTF
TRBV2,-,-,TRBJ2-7,TGTGCCAGCACCTCGGGGGTCTTGGTCGAGCAGTACTTC,CASTSGVLVEQYF
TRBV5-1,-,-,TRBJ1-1,TGCGCCAGCAGCGGAACAGGGAGCGGGAACACTGAAGCTTTCTTT,CASSGTGSGNTEAFF
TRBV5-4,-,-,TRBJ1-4,TGTGCCAGCAGTCCTCTTATGGCGGCCCATGCGGGACTGTTTTTT,CASSPLMAAHAGLFF
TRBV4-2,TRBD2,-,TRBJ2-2,TGTGCCAGCAGCCAAGGACGGGGGGACTACACCGGGGAGCTGTTTTTT,CASSQGRGDYTGELFF
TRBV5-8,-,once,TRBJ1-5,TGTGCCAGCAGATCCGGGTCCAATCAGCCCCAGCATTTT,CASRSGSNQPQHF
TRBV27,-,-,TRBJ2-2,TGTGCCAGCAGTTTACGGAGCTGGGTCAGGGCGAACACCGGGGAGCTGTTTTTT,CASSLRSWVRANTGELFF
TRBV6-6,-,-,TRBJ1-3,TGTGCCAGCAGTTACTCGGGAGCAGGGGCTGGAAACACCATATATTTT,CASSYSGAGAGNTIYF
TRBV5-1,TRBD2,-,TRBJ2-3,TGCGCCAGCAGCCTTTTCAATAGCGGGAGGGCCGGCACAGATACGCAGTATTTT,CASSLFNSGRAGTDTQYF
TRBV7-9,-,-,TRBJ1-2,TGTGCCAGCAGTTATGAGCTCTATGGCTACACCTTC,CASSYELYGYTF
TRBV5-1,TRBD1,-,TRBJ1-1,TGCGCCAGCAGCGTACCGGGACAGGGGCGAAACACTGAAGCTTTCTTT,CASSVPGQGRNTEAFF
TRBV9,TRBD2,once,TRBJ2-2,TGTGCCAGCAGCGTAGGCGCTAGCGGGGGGGCCGGCACCGGGGAGCTGTTTTTT,CASSVGASGGAGTGELFF
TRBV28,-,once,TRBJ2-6,TGTGCCAGCAGTTTACTGGCCCTACTAGGATCCCCCGATCACGTCCTGACTTTC,CASSLLALLGSPDHVLTF
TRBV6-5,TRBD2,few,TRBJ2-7,TGTGCCAGCAGTCTCGGCGGGAGCTCCTACGAGCAGTACTTC,CASSLGGSSYEQYF
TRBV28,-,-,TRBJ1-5,TGTGCCAGCAGTCGACATGGGGAGGATCAGCCCCAGCATTTT,CASSRHGEDQPQHF
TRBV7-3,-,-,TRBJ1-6,TGTGCCAGCAGCTTATCCCGGAATTCACCCCTCCACTTT,CASSLSRNSPLHF
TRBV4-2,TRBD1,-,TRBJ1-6,TGTGCCAGCAGCCAAGTGTCATTGGGGGACAGGGTTTCACCCCTCCACTTT,CASSQVSLGDRVSPLHF
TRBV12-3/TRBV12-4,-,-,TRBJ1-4,TGTGCCAGCAGTCCCTCCCCGGAGGAAAAACTGTTTTTT,CASSPSPEEKLFF
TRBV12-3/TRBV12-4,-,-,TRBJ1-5,TGTGCCAGCAGCCGGGAGGGCGAGACCCAGCATTTT,CASSREGETQHF
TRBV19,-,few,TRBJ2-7,TGTGCCAGTAGTTTAAGTAGTGTGGGGGGAGCCTACGAGCAGTACTTC,CASSLSSVGGAYEQYF
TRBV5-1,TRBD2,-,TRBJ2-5,TGCGCCAGCAGCTTGACGGGAGGAGGTGAGACCCAGTACTTC,CASSLTGGGETQYF
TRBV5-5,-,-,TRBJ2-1,TGTGCCAGCAGCTTGGCCGTCCCGGGACTGGGACTCGAGCAGTTCTTC,CASSLAVPGLGLEQFF
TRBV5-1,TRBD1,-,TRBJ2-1,TGCGCCAGCAGCCCGGGACAGGAAACTAATGAGCAGTTCTTC,CASSPGQETNEQFF
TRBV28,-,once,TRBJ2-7,TGTGTCAGCAGTTCCTCAGGCAGGGTCTACGAGCAGTACTTC,CVSSSSGRVYEQYF
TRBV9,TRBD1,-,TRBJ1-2,TGTGCCAGCAGCGTCCGGACAGGGGACTATGGCTACACCTTC,CASSVRTGDYGYTF
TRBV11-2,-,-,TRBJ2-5,TGTGCCAGCAGCTTGGGTGGGGGAGGAGAGACCCAGTACTTC,CASSLGGGGETQYF
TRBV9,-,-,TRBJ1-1,TGTGCCAGCAGCGTAGTCGCAGGTCTCAACACTGAAGCTTTCTTT,CASSVVAGLNTEAFF
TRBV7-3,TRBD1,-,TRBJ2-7,TGTGCCAGCAGCTTGGCGGGGACAGGGACCTACGAGCAGTACTTC,CASSLAGTGTYEQYF
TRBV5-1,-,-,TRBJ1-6,TGCGCCAGCAGCTTGATGAGTAATTCACCCCTCCACTTT,CASSLMSNSPLHF
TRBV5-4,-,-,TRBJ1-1,TGTGCCAGCAGCTTGTTCCCCGGGACAAAGAACACTGAAGCTTTCTTT,CASSLFPGTKNTEAFF
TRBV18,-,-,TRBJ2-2,TGTGCCAGCTCACCAGGCAGGGCCGGGGAGCTGTTTTTT,CASSPGRAGELFF
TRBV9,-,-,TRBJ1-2,TGTGCCAGCAGTACTAACGAGGGCCTACGCTATGGCTACACCTTC,CASSTNEGLRYGYTF
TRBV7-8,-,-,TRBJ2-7,TGTGCCAGCAGGCTCGCCTACCGGGGCTCCTACGAGCAGTACTTC,CASRLAYRGSYEQYF
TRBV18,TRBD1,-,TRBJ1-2,TGTGCCAGCTCACCAACGACAGGGGCCTATGGCTACACCTTC,CASSPTTGAYGYTF
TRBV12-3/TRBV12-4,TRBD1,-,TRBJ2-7,TGTGCCAGCAGTCGGACAGGGCGCGAGCAGTACTTC,CASSRTGREQYF
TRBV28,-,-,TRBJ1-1,TGTGCCAGCAGTTTATCAGGGTCGGGCACTGAAGCTTTCTTT,CASSLSGSGTEAFF
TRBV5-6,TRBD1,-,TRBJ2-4,TGTGCCAGCAGCGGGACAGGGAGGGCCAAAAACATTCAGTACTTC,CASSGTGRAKNIQYF
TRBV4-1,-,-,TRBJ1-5,TGCGCCAGCAGCCGTAGAACAGCGGATAGCAATCAGCCCCAGCATTTT,CASSRRTADSNQPQHF